This TCR beta chain emerged from a study of technical replicates of blood from a handful of donors. This CDR3 is built from 15 residues. The germline V gene has CDR1 SGHAT and CDR2 FQNNGV. The V segment lost 5 bases and the J segment 0 bases; nucleotides outside the gene matches: 7. Some clones are missing from TCRdb's copy, which holds only in-frame ones; the method was immunoSEQ multiplex PCR. The sample contains tens of thousands of clones, 95% of which appear only once. This chain uses TRBV11-2 with TRBJ2-7, with 7 bases fitting TRBD2. The sequenced sample consisted of T cells isolated from PBMCs. The sequence derives from a human donor in good health. The CDR3 region has the DNA TGTGCCAGCAGCCCCACGCGGGAGAGCTCCTACGAGCAGTACTTC. Encoded protein: CASSPTRESSYEQYF.